The 11 T cell receptor beta chains presented below share a single source sample, sequenced in a study of tissue T cells after allogeneic stem cell transplantation. The data were produced by immunoSEQ multiplex PCR, yet TCRdb's version contains in-frame clones alone and is incomplete. The table has under 2,500 clones, around 64% seen once. Source material: gut tissue. These receptors all stem from a female BALB/c mouse in good health. The mouse strain carries the MHC haplotype H2-d.

This clone was detected a few times. Here the gene names and germline are mouse. The missing CDR3 end, 1 residue past where the read stops, is filled in from the germline J gene. The genes are TRBV13-3 and TRBJ1-2; unclear D gene. This CDR3 comprises 11 residues. With 2 bases removed from V and 4 bases from J, the gap between germline ends came to 3 bases. Germline-derived CDR1 and CDR2 are NNHDY and SYVADS. CDR3 DNA (partial): TGTGCCAGCAGTGAAAGCTCCGACTACACC. Residues: CASSESSDYT. The whole CDR3 region reads CASSESSDYTF.

Remarks on this clone: The germline and genes are mouse ones. The read ends 1 residue before the CDR3 terminus; that terminus is restored from the germline J gene. The rearrangement links TRBV29 to TRBJ1-1; D call uncertain. Germline loops: CDR1 MSHET, CDR2 SYDVDS. V lost 2 bases to trimming and J lost 0 bases, with 7 bases between them. This CDR3 comprises 14 residues. The CDR3 sequence is CASSLQTTNTEVFF. The CDR3 DNA, read in part, is TGTGCTAGCAGTTTACAGACAACAAACACAGAAGTCTTC.

Turning to this clone: The listed genes are named as in mouse. From the germline J gene comes the end of the CDR3, since the read stops 1 residue before it. This chain joins TRBV13-2 and TRBJ1-1, with no clear D. Germline-derived CDR1 and CDR2 are NNHNN and SYGAGS (reference sequence). The CDR3 consists of 12 residues. Trimming took off 0 bases at V and 8 bases at J, with 8 bases between the two ends. Partial CDR3 DNA: TGTGCCAGCGGTGATGCAGCGAGGGAAGTCTTC. This codes for CASGDAAREVF. In full, the CDR3 is CASGDAAREVFF.

On this clone: Germline and genes: mouse. The read finishes 1 residue shy of the CDR3 end, and the germline J gene is used to complete it. This chain joins TRBV13-2 and TRBJ2-1; 8 bases line up with TRBD1. The CDR3 has 14 residues. Germline CDR1 is NNHNN and CDR2 is SYGAGS (reference sequence). J gave up 3 bases and V 4 bases, and 3 bases lay outside the gene matches. The DNA read from the CDR3 is TGTGCCAGCGGTCCTCAGGGGGCCTATGCTGAGCAGTTC. Its translation is CASGPQGAYAEQF. The whole CDR3 protein reads CASGPQGAYAEQFF.

There are a few counts of this clone. Any gene name here is a mouse gene name. Read coverage stops 1 residue before the CDR3 terminus; the germline J gene supplies the remainder. The chain is built from TRBV4 and TRBJ1-3, with 8 bases aligning to TRBD1. V lost 4 bases and J lost 2; bases outside the gene matches: 1. The germline CDR1 and CDR2 sequences are LGHDT and YNNKQL (reference sequence). This CDR3 is 14 amino acids long. The CDR3 DNA, read in part, is TGTGCCAGCAGCTTACAGGGGGCTGGAAATACGCTCTAT. Its protein is CASSLQGAGNTLY. The whole CDR3 protein is CASSLQGAGNTLYF. The full variable domain, with the rest looked up from reference TRBV4 and TRBJ1-3, is ETAVFQTPNYHVTQVGNEVSFNCKQTLGHDTMYWYKQDSKKLLKIMFSYNNKQLIVNETVPRRFSPQSSDKAHLNLRIKSVEPEDSAVYLCASSLQGAGNTLYFGEGSRLIVV.

A remark on this clone: Mouse gene names apply. The read terminates 1 residue before the CDR3 end, so the remaining end is supplied by the germline J gene. This chain connects TRBV31 to TRBJ1-4; TRBD1 is a possible D gene (6 bases). Trimming pared 0 bases from V and 4 bases from J, leaving 15 bases between. This CDR3 has 16 residues. Germline loops: CDR1 GKSSPN, CDR2 SITVG. The sequenced CDR3 bases are TGTGCCTGGAGTCTAGGAAGTCAGGGGTACAACGAAAGATTATTT. Its protein product is CAWSLGSQGYNERLF. The CDR3 in its entirety is CAWSLGSQGYNERLFF.

With respect to this clone: The genes and germline here are from mouse. CDR3 sequence reads: CASSPRQGNTGQLYF. The DNA read from the CDR3 is TGTGCCAGCAGCCCCCGACAGGGAAACACCGGGCAGCTCTAC. The rearrangement joins TRBV5 to TRBJ2-2, with TRBD1 identical over 7 bases. The read ends 1 residue shy of where the CDR3 ends; the end is completed using the germline J gene. Germline V CDR1 and CDR2: LGHNA, YNLKQL (reference sequence). Unmatched junction bases numbered 3, after V lost 4 bases and J lost 1 base. The CDR3 is 15 residues long.

This clone was recorded a few times. These gene names are mouse names. Read data end 1 residue before the CDR3 end; the end is taken from the germline J gene. This chain connects TRBV13-2 to TRBJ2-7; 10 bases match TRBD2. Unmatched junction bases numbered 8, after V lost 2 bases and J lost 0 bases. CDR3 length: 17 amino acids. Germline lookup yields CDR1 NNHNN and CDR2 SYGAGS (reference sequence). CDR3 loop: CASGEGVGLGDSYEQYF. The CDR3 DNA, read in part, is TGTGCCAGCGGTGAAGGGGTCGGACTGGGGGACTCCTATGAACAGTAC.

Worth noting for this clone: Genes and germline are mouse. The CDR3 end falls 1 residue outside the read, so it is completed with the germline J gene. The J gene is TRBJ2-4, the V gene TRBV19, with 13 nucleotides matching TRBD2. Trimming removed 1 base from V and 0 bases from J; junction bases left unmatched: 2. CDR1 is FNHDT and CDR2 is SITEND in the germline V gene (reference sequence). The length of the CDR3 is 17 residues. The chain's CDR3 is CASSIPGLGGSQNTLYF. The sequenced part of the CDR3 DNA is TGTGCCAGCAGTATACCGGGACTGGGGGGGAGTCAAAACACCTTGTAC.

In the case of this clone: The gene names given are mouse names. The covered CDR3 bases are TGTGCCAGCAGCCAAGAAGGGGGCTCTGCAGAAACGCTGTAT. This gives the protein CASSQEGGSAETLY. The whole CDR3 region reads CASSQEGGSAETLYF. The chain employs TRBV5 and TRBJ2-3; tentatively, D is TRBD1 (7 bases). The read finishes 1 residue shy of the CDR3 end, and the germline J gene is used to complete it. Germline V gene sequence: CDR1 LGHNA, CDR2 YNLKQL (reference sequence). V lost 0 bases and J lost 2, with 9 bases in between. This CDR3 has 15 amino acids.

As for this clone: The gene symbols are mouse symbols. The read terminates 1 residue before the CDR3 end, so the remaining end is supplied by the germline J gene. The chain couples TRBV20 to TRBJ2-3; D uncertain. CDR3 length equals 12 residues. V shed 0 bases and J shed 0 bases, with 1 base lying between them. Germline V lookup: CDR1 GFQATS, CDR2 STVNSAI. The CDR3 here is CGARDSAETLYF. The DNA read from the CDR3 is TGTGGTGCTAGGGACAGTGCAGAAACGCTGTAT.